The 27 T cell receptor beta chains below come from one sample, sequenced in a study of shared clonotypes between healthy human individuals. Sequencing was performed with immunoSEQ multiplex PCR; in TCRdb, only in-frame clones are kept and a portion is missing. The sample shows about 610,000 clones, about 97% of them seen only once. Sequenced: naive CD4+ T cells sorted from blood. This sample's subset: CD45RA+ positively selected. The receptor set was obtained from a woman aged 30 to 39 in good health.

The rearrangement uses TRBV6-1 and TRBJ1-4; weak D call: TRBD1 (5 bases). This CDR3 is built from 15 residues. Germline lookup yields CDR1 MNHNS and CDR2 SASEGT. Deletions cut 8 bases from V and 8 bases from J, with 21 bases between. The CDR3 region is CASSRDVSLGEKLFF. The CDR3 nucleotides read TGTGCCAGCTCTCGGGACGTATCCCTAGGGGAAAAACTGTTTTTT.

The chain has TRBV28 and TRBJ1-4; D perhaps matches TRBD1 (5 bases). Between the trimmed V and J ends, which lost 7 bases and 8 bases, there was a span of 11 bases. Germline V CDR1 and CDR2: MDHEN, SYDVKM. The CDR3 has 12 residues. CDR3: CASTLRGEKLFF. In DNA form, the CDR3 reads TGTGCCAGCACCCTTCGGGGGGAAAAACTGTTTTTT.

The chain couples TRBV6-1 to TRBJ1-5; TRBD1 is a possible D gene (5 bases). The CDR3 is made up of 16 amino acids. Trimming removed 4 bases at V and 0 bases at J, with 13 bases between. Germline V gene data show CDR1 as MNHNS and CDR2 as SASEGT. In DNA form, the CDR3 reads TGTGCCAGCAGTGGACCCGGGACGGATAGCAATCAGCCCCAGCATTTT. Encoded protein: CASSGPGTDSNQPQHF.

The rearrangement links TRBV2 to TRBJ2-1, with D possibly being TRBD1 (5 bases). In germline, CDR1 is SNHLY, CDR2 FYNNEI. The V end lost 3 bases, the J end lost 8 bases, and 11 bases lay between the germline ends. CDR3 length: 13 amino acids. In DNA, the CDR3 is TGTGCCAGCAGTGATAAACAGGTTTATGAGCAGTTCTTC. Translated: CASSDKQVYEQFF.

As to this clone: Within the sample, other DNA sequences also encode this same CDR3. This chain uses TRBV7-3 with TRBJ2-3; 14 nucleotides match TRBD2. This CDR3 is built from 16 residues. V was clipped by 5 bases and J by 5 bases; unmatched bases: 6. Germline loops: CDR1 SGHTA, CDR2 FQGTGA. The CDR3 sequence is CASSPRLAGGGDTQYF. DNA for the CDR3: TGTGCCAGCAGCCCACGACTAGCGGGAGGGGGAGATACGCAGTATTTT. The variable domain in full, with the rest retrieved from reference TRBV7-3 and TRBJ2-3, is GAGVSQTPSNKVTEKGKYVELRCDPISGHTALYWYRQSLGQGPEFLIYFQGTGAADDSGLPNDRFFAVRPEGSVSTLKIQRTERGDSAVYLCASSPRLAGGGDTQYFGPGTRLTVL.

J is TRBJ2-7 and V is TRBV7-2, with TRBD1 identical over 11 bases. The V segment lost 3 bases and the J segment 5 bases; nucleotides outside the gene matches: 9. Looked up from germline, CDR1 is SGHTA and CDR2 is FQGNSA. The CDR3 runs to 16 residues. The CDR3 coding sequence is TGTGCCAGCAGCTTCTACGGGACAGGGGGATCCCACGAGCAGTACTTC. Its protein product is CASSFYGTGGSHEQYF.

This clone was seen just once. This chain joins TRBV28 and TRBJ2-1; 14 bases fit TRBD2. With 5 bases clipped from V and 7 bases from J, the junction kept 4 bases outside the gene matches. The CDR3 covers 15 residues. Germline V CDR1 and CDR2: MDHEN, SYDVKM. CDR3 sequence: CASSVGTSGSNEQFF. The CDR3 DNA reads as TGTGCCAGCAGTGTGGGGACTAGCGGGAGTAATGAGCAGTTCTTC. Supplemented by reference TRBV28 and TRBJ2-1, the full variable domain reads DVKVTQSSRYLVKRTGEKVFLECVQDMDHENMFWYRQDPGLGLRLIYFSYDVKMKEKGDIPEGYSVSREKKERFSLILESASTNQTSMYLCASSVGTSGSNEQFFGPGTRLTVL.

Only one count was recorded for this clone. The V call is TRBV5-1, the J call TRBJ2-1, with D perhaps matching TRBD2 (5 bases). Germline loops: CDR1 SGHRS, CDR2 YFSETQ. V dropped 2 bases and J dropped 10 bases, with 16 bases sitting between them. This CDR3 has 14 residues. CDR3 protein: CASSLTFGNWEQFF. CDR3 sequence (DNA): TGCGCCAGCAGCTTAACCTTCGGGAACTGGGAGCAGTTCTTC. The variable domain in full, with the rest retrieved from reference TRBV5-1 and TRBJ2-1, is KAGVTQTPRYLIKTRGQQVTLSCSPISGHRSVSWYQQTPGQGLQFLFEYFSETQRNKGNFPGRFSGRQFSNSRSEMNVSTLELGDSALYLCASSLTFGNWEQFFGPGTRLTVL.

This chain connects TRBV11-2 to TRBJ2-7; 10 positions match TRBD2. Germline values: CDR1 SGHAT, CDR2 FQNNGV. Losses at the gene ends were 4 bases for V and 4 bases for J; bases not matched to a gene: 4. The length of the CDR3 is 14 residues. DNA of the CDR3: TGTGCCAGCAGCTCTAGCGGGAGCCCGTACGAGCAGTACTTC. Translation gives CASSSSGSPYEQYF.

This rearrangement joins TRBV5-4 to TRBJ2-7; TRBD1 matches 7 bases. The CDR3 sequence is 13 residues long. Germline trimming cut 4 bases from V and 4 bases from J; bases unmatched to any gene: 5. Germline-derived CDR1 and CDR2 are SGHNT and YYREEE (reference sequence). CDR3 bases: TGTGCCAGCAGCAGCCAGGGGGTTTACGAGCAGTACTTC. This translates into CASSSQGVYEQYF.

The rearrangement joins TRBV7-2 to TRBJ2-3, with 11 nucleotides matching TRBD2. This CDR3 contains 15 residues. Trimming cost V 6 bases and J 5 bases; bases outside gene matches: 7. The germline CDR1 and CDR2 sequences are SGHTA and FQGNSA. CDR3 nucleotides: TGTGCCAGCAGGACGACCGGGACTAGCGGAGATACGCAGTATTTT. As protein: CASRTTGTSGDTQYF.

This clone showed up just once. This sequence joins TRBV9 and TRBJ1-1; D perhaps matches TRBD1 (5 bases). Trimming took 0 bases from V and 4 from J, leaving 13 bases between them. Germline values: CDR1 SGDLS, CDR2 YYNGEE. The CDR3 runs 15 residues. The CDR3 nucleotides are TGTGCCAGCAGCGTAGTCGTAGGACAAGGCACTGAAGCTTTCTTT. Protein sequence: CASSVVVGQGTEAFF. The entire variable domain, with the rest obtained from reference TRBV9 and TRBJ1-1, is as follows: DSGVTQTPKHLITATGQRVTLRCSPRSGDLSVYWYQQSLDQGLQFLIQYYNGEERAKGNILERFSAQQFPDLHSELNLSSLELGDSALYFCASSVVVGQGTEAFFGQGTRLTVV.

The J gene is TRBJ2-5, the V gene TRBV29-1, with 7 bases lining up with TRBD1. The ends lost 7 bases at V and 0 bases at J; junction bases unmatched: 2. The CDR3 length is 12 residues. Germline loops: CDR1 SQVTM, CDR2 ANQGSEA. CDR3 loop: CSAGQDQETQYF. Here the CDR3 DNA reads TGCAGCGCCGGACAGGACCAAGAGACCCAGTACTTC.

This chain links TRBV6-5 with TRBJ2-7; 7 bases agree with TRBD1. Germline CDR1 reads MNHEY; CDR2 reads SVGAGI. The CDR3 is 12 amino acids. The V segment lost 6 bases and the J segment 2 bases; nucleotides outside the gene matches: 1. The CDR3 region is CASSGTAYEQYF. The CDR3 nucleotides read TGTGCCAGCAGCGGGACAGCCTACGAGCAGTACTTC.

This rearrangement joins TRBV5-4 to TRBJ1-2; D might be TRBD1 (5 bases). This CDR3 comprises 15 residues. V was cut by 2 bases and J by 8 bases, with 19 bases left in between. Germline-derived CDR1 and CDR2 are SGHNT and YYREEE (reference sequence). The CDR3 region has the DNA TGTGCCAGCAGCTTCTTTAGGGCAGGGTCCGTGGGCTACACCTTC. Amino acid sequence: CASSFFRAGSVGYTF.

The V and J genes are TRBV30 and TRBJ1-1; tentatively, D is TRBD1 (6 bases). Germline-derived CDR1 and CDR2 are GTSNPN and SVGIG (reference sequence). Trimming cost V 4 bases and J 4 bases, with 28 bases left between them. The CDR3 runs 18 residues. The CDR3 DNA follows: TGTGCCTGGATACGGGGGAGGAGACAGGCGGGCTGGGGCACTGAAGCTTTCTTT. Its protein is CAWIRGRRQAGWGTEAFF. The full variable domain, in which reference TRBV30 and TRBJ1-1 provide the parts outside the CDR3, is SQTIHQWPATLVQPVGSPLSLECTVEGTSNPNLYWYRQAAGRGLQLLFYSVGIGQISSEVPQNLSASRPQDRQFILSSKKLLLSDSGFYLCAWIRGRRQAGWGTEAFFGQGTRLTVV.

CDR3 DNA: TGTGCCAGCAGTTTTCGGGAGTACACCGGGGAGCTGTTTTTT. This codes for CASSFREYTGELFF. The chain joins TRBV27 to TRBJ2-2; D is perhaps TRBD2 (6 bases). Per germline, CDR1 MNHEY and CDR2 SMNVEV (reference sequence). V lost 3 bases, J lost 3 bases, and 8 bases lay in between. This CDR3 comprises 14 residues.

The chain joins TRBV5-4 to TRBJ1-3, with 7 positions matching TRBD1. Germline CDR1 is SGHNT and CDR2 is YYREEE (reference sequence). The CDR3 length is 15 residues. V lost 4 bases to trimming and J lost 2 bases; unmatched junction nucleotides: 6. The CDR3 sequence is CASSNYDRAGNTIYF. CDR3 sequence (DNA): TGTGCCAGCAGCAACTACGACAGGGCTGGAAACACCATATATTTT.

The V gene is TRBV5-1, the J gene TRBJ1-1; the D gene is possibly TRBD1 (6 bases). Trimming pared 3 bases from V and 1 base from J, leaving 10 bases between. Germline lookup yields CDR1 SGHRS and CDR2 YFSETQ. This CDR3 has 14 amino acids. In DNA, the CDR3 is TGCGCCAGCAGCTCCCGGACAGCGAACACTGAAGCTTTCTTT. Residues: CASSSRTANTEAFF.

CDR3 nucleotide sequence: TGTGCCAGCAGCCATCGGACAGAGCTCTCCTACGAGCAGTACTTC. Protein product: CASSHRTELSYEQYF. V and J are TRBV5-4 and TRBJ2-7; possible D gene TRBD1, 6 bases. CDR3 size: 15 residues. Germline CDR1 SGHNT, CDR2 YYREEE (reference sequence). Trimming removed 4 bases from V and 0 bases from J, with 14 bases in between.

The chain has TRBV19 and TRBJ1-5; D is undetermined. The germline CDR1 and CDR2 sequences are LNHDA and SQIVND (reference sequence). This CDR3 has 16 amino acids. V was trimmed by 5 bases and J by 7 bases, leaving 21 bases between them. CDR3 nucleotides: TGTGCCAGTAGTTTCGTCTCGTTAAAGCGAGACCAGCCCCAGCATTTT. Translation: CASSFVSLKRDQPQHF.

The V call is TRBV5-1, the J call TRBJ1-4; D is unclear. Germline assignment: CDR1 SGHRS and CDR2 YFSETQ. Trimming removed 6 bases at V and 7 bases at J, with 16 bases between. There are 14 residues in the CDR3. For the CDR3, the DNA is TGCGCCAGCACGGGAGGGAATAGTGGTGAAAAACTGTTTTTT. Translated, it gives CASTGGNSGEKLFF. Complete variable domain (other parts from reference TRBV5-1 and TRBJ1-4): KAGVTQTPRYLIKTRGQQVTLSCSPISGHRSVSWYQQTPGQGLQFLFEYFSETQRNKGNFPGRFSGRQFSNSRSEMNVSTLELGDSALYLCASTGGNSGEKLFFGSGTQLSVL.

The V call is TRBV5-1, the J call TRBJ2-1; 7 nucleotides line up with TRBD2. Germline lookup yields CDR1 SGHRS and CDR2 YFSETQ. J lost 4 bases, V lost 5 bases, and 9 bases had no gene match. The length of the CDR3 is 15 residues. The CDR3 is CASRVGGSAYNEQFF. For the CDR3, the DNA is TGCGCCAGCAGAGTGGGCGGGAGCGCATACAATGAGCAGTTCTTC.

The rearrangement joins TRBV7-3 to TRBJ1-1; possible D gene TRBD1, 5 bases. Per the germline V gene, CDR1 is SGHTA and CDR2 is FQGTGA. This CDR3 is built from 13 residues. V was pared by 5 bases and J by 1 base, with 8 bases between. The CDR3, as DNA: TGTGCCAGCAGCCGGGACGGGAACACTGAAGCTTTCTTT. It translates to CASSRDGNTEAFF.

The V and J genes are TRBV12-2 and TRBJ2-7; the D call TRBD2 from the table was never checked on the DNA. TRBV12-2 is a pseudogene locus. The length of the CDR3 is 17 residues. CDR3: CASRPRSVGRPSYEQYF. In DNA, the CDR3 is TGTGCAAGTCGCCCCCGTTCGGTCGGGAGACCCTCCTACGAGCAGTACTTC.

This chain joins TRBV6-5 and TRBJ2-7; D is unresolved. From germline, CDR1 is MNHEY and CDR2 SVGAGI. V was clipped by 4 bases and J by 3 bases, with 10 bases between them. The CDR3 sequence is 13 residues long. The CDR3 reads CASSSGRLYEQYF. CDR3 in DNA: TGTGCCAGCAGTTCCGGTCGACTCTACGAGCAGTACTTC.

This clone was detected once. V is TRBV5-1 and J is TRBJ1-2; 8 bases are a match to TRBD1. Germline loops: CDR1 SGHRS, CDR2 YFSETQ. The ends lost 0 bases at V and 6 bases at J; junction bases unmatched: 13. The CDR3 extends over 17 amino acids. CDR3: CASSLAGQVYEEDGYTF. CDR3 sequence (DNA): TGCGCCAGCAGCTTGGCGGGACAGGTATACGAAGAGGATGGCTACACCTTC. Variable domain in full (rest from reference TRBV5-1 and TRBJ1-2): KAGVTQTPRYLIKTRGQQVTLSCSPISGHRSVSWYQQTPGQGLQFLFEYFSETQRNKGNFPGRFSGRQFSNSRSEMNVSTLELGDSALYLCASSLAGQVYEEDGYTFGSGTRLTVV.